The 23 T cell receptor beta chains given below trace back to one sample, sequenced in a study of control samples from healthy donors and cancer patients. Clones were sequenced by immunoSEQ multiplex PCR, and TCRdb holds only the in-frame ones, with some missing. The data hold about 180,000 clones, with around nine tenths observed a single time. The sequenced material came from blood. All receptors come from a man aged 30 to 39 in good health.

The chain joins TRBV6-5 to TRBJ2-7; 8 nucleotides agree with TRBD2. In germline, CDR1 is MNHEY, CDR2 SVGAGI. Trimming removed 6 bases from V and 4 bases from J; junction bases left unmatched: 5. This CDR3 is built from 13 residues. The CDR3, as DNA: TGTGCCAGCAGGCTAGTAGCGGGGTACGAGCAGTACTTC. Amino acid sequence: CASRLVAGYEQYF.

The chain links TRBV12-3 or TRBV12-4 to TRBJ2-1, with 7 positions matching TRBD1. The ends lost 5 bases at V and 15 bases at J; junction bases unmatched: 13. The CDR3 extends over 13 amino acids. For the CDR3, the DNA is TGTGCCAGCAGTATACGACAGGGAATAGAGGGGTTCTTC. Amino acids: CASSIRQGIEGFF.

The genes are TRBV7-9 and TRBJ2-1, with 7 bases lining up with TRBD2. V trimming: 3 bases; J trimming: 8 bases; junction bases outside the gene matches: 22. CDR1 is SEHNR and CDR2 is FQNEAQ in the germline V gene (reference sequence). The CDR3 consists of 19 residues. The CDR3 region has the DNA TGTGCCAGCAGCTTTCGCTTAGCTAGCGGCCCTTCCCGTAGGGATGAGCAGTTCTTC. Translating it yields CASSFRLASGPSRRDEQFF. The entire variable domain, with the rest obtained from reference TRBV7-9 and TRBJ2-1, is as follows: DTGVSQNPRHKITKRGQNVTFRCDPISEHNRLYWYRQTLGQGPEFLTYFQNEAQLEKSRLLSDRFSAERPKGSFSTLEIQRTEQGDSAMYLCASSFRLASGPSRRDEQFFGPGTRLTVL.

This sequence joins TRBV27 and TRBJ1-2; D might be TRBD1 (6 bases). The V gene lost 3 bases and the J gene lost 0 bases, with 11 bases spanning the gap. The germline gives CDR1 MNHEY, CDR2 SMNVEV (reference sequence). This CDR3 is built from 15 residues. CDR3 residues: CASSFKGDSNYGYTF. CDR3 bases: TGTGCCAGCAGTTTTAAGGGGGACTCTAACTATGGCTACACCTTC.

V is TRBV27 and J is TRBJ2-7, with TRBD1 matching 7 bases. The CDR3 has 15 amino acids. Looked up from germline, CDR1 is MNHEY and CDR2 is SMNVEV (reference sequence). J gave up 2 bases and V 1 base, and 5 bases lay outside the gene matches. CDR3 sequence: CASSLYNRGTYEQYF. CDR3 coding DNA: TGTGCCAGCAGTTTATACAACAGGGGAACCTACGAGCAGTACTTC.

This clone appeared a single time. The chain uses TRBV10-3 and TRBJ1-5; D ambiguous. This CDR3 region has 14 residues. V gave up 0 bases and J gave up 3 bases, with 6 bases separating them. The V gene's germline CDR1 is ENHRY and CDR2 SYGVKD. Here the CDR3 reads CAISESNNNQPQHF. The DNA of the CDR3 is TGTGCCATCAGTGAGTCGAACAACAATCAGCCCCAGCATTTT.

The rearrangement joins TRBV5-1 to TRBJ1-5, with D possibly TRBD1 on 6 matching bases. The V end lost 0 bases, the J end lost 6 bases, and 13 bases lay between the germline ends. CDR3 length: 15 amino acids. Germline assignment: CDR1 SGHRS and CDR2 YFSETQ. DNA for the CDR3: TGCGCCAGCAGCTTGGCCGGGGGGCGCGGTCAGCCCCAGCATTTT. Amino acid sequence: CASSLAGGRGQPQHF.

The chain carries TRBV7-2 and TRBJ1-3; no reliable D call. CDR3 length equals 18 residues. In germline, CDR1 is SGHTA, CDR2 FQGNSA. Trimming took 5 bases from V and 0 from J, leaving 20 bases between them. The DNA for the CDR3 is TGTGCCAGCAGCCCCCTGGGTCAGCCAGAGTACTCTGGAAACACCATATATTTT. The encoded protein is CASSPLGQPEYSGNTIYF.

This chain links TRBV30 with TRBJ1-4, with 7 bases aligning to TRBD1. V shed 0 bases and J 11 bases; nucleotides not matched to a gene: 12. Germline values: CDR1 GTSNPN, CDR2 SVGIG (reference sequence). The CDR3 runs to 15 residues. The CDR3 region is CAWSVGGGGMVKLFF. In DNA form, the CDR3 reads TGTGCCTGGAGTGTAGGAGGGGGCGGAATGGTGAAACTGTTTTTT.

This clone was detected only once. The genes are TRBV13 and TRBJ1-1; unclear D gene. The CDR3 runs to 15 residues. The germline CDR1 and CDR2 sequences are PRHDT and FYEKMQ (reference sequence). The V gene lost 2 bases and the J gene lost 0 bases, with 10 bases spanning the gap. In DNA form, the CDR3 reads TGTGCCAGCAGCTTACTTCGGGTAATGAACACTGAAGCTTTCTTT. Translated, it gives CASSLLRVMNTEAFF.

This chain links TRBV12-5 with TRBJ2-3; D may be TRBD2 (5 bases). The V end was cut by 7 bases, the J end by 2 bases, with 13 bases between. This CDR3 is 14 amino acids long. The germline V gene encodes CDR1 LGHNT and CDR2 FRNRAP. CDR3 residues: CASALSGSTDTQYF. As DNA, the CDR3 is TGTGCTAGTGCCCTCTCGGGGTCCACAGATACGCAGTATTTT.

The CDR3 DNA reads as TGTGCCAGCAGCCAACACCCCGGCGGTTCACCCCTCCACTTT. Amino acids: CASSQHPGGSPLHF. V gene TRBV14 combines with J gene TRBJ1-6; D is uncertain. The length of the CDR3 is 14 residues. The V end lost 2 bases, the J end lost 9 bases, and 11 bases lay between the germline ends. The germline V gene encodes CDR1 SGHDN and CDR2 FVKESK.

This chain uses TRBV5-4 with TRBJ2-1, with TRBD2 matching 11 bases. Germline loops: CDR1 SGHNT, CDR2 YYREEE (reference sequence). CDR3 length: 15 amino acids. V was pared by 7 bases and J by 1 base, with 4 bases of the junction left unmatched. The CDR3 region is CASGGTSGSYNEQFF. The CDR3 DNA sequence: TGTGCCAGCGGGGGGACTAGCGGATCCTACAATGAGCAGTTCTTC.

V gene TRBV10-1 combines with J gene TRBJ2-1; a possible D gene is TRBD1 (5 bases). This CDR3 is built from 14 residues. The V end was cut by 5 bases, the J end by 3 bases, with 11 bases between. The germline V gene has CDR1 WNHNN and CDR2 SYGVQD (reference sequence). The CDR3 spells CASSSWTNYNEQFF. The CDR3 nucleotides are TGCGCCAGCAGTAGTTGGACAAACTACAATGAGCAGTTCTTC.

CDR3 nucleotide sequence: TGTGCCAGCAGTCAGCTCGGACTAGCGGGAGGGTCCTACAATGAGCAGTTCTTC. Encoded protein: CASSQLGLAGGSYNEQFF. The V gene is TRBV27, the J gene TRBJ2-1; 15 nucleotides match TRBD2. The trim removed 5 bases at V and 1 base at J, leaving 6 bases unmatched. CDR3 length equals 18 residues. Germline lookup yields CDR1 MNHEY and CDR2 SMNVEV (reference sequence).

The gene calls are TRBV11-2 and TRBJ2-7; D call uncertain. The V and J ends lost 0 bases and 5 bases respectively, with 5 bases between them. This CDR3 is 12 amino acids long. Germline assignment: CDR1 SGHAT and CDR2 FQNNGV. CDR3 in amino acids: CASSLESNEQYF. DNA of the CDR3: TGTGCCAGCAGCTTAGAAAGCAACGAGCAGTACTTC.

J is TRBJ2-3 and V is TRBV20-1; D call uncertain. V lost 6 bases and J 7 bases, leaving 5 bases between the germline ends. This CDR3 has 9 residues. CDR1 is DFQATT, CDR2 SNEGSKA, per germline (reference sequence). CDR3 protein: CSAPNTQYF. The CDR3 DNA reads TGCAGTGCCCCTAATACGCAGTATTTT.

This sequence joins TRBV5-1 and TRBJ2-3, with 7 bases aligning to TRBD2. This CDR3 is 14 amino acids long. Germline assignment: CDR1 SGHRS and CDR2 YFSETQ. The trim removed 6 bases at V and 2 bases at J, leaving 6 bases unmatched. CDR3 loop: CASNQRGHTDTQYF. The CDR3 bases are TGCGCCAGCAATCAGCGGGGCCACACAGATACGCAGTATTTT.

This chain joins TRBV6-2 or TRBV6-3 and TRBJ2-7; 8 bases map to TRBD2. The CDR3 contains 18 residues. V trimming: 0 bases; J trimming: 0 bases; junction bases outside the gene matches: 10. Per the germline V gene, CDR1 is MNHEY and CDR2 is SVGEGT. CDR3 nucleotide sequence: TGTGCCAGCAGTTACTCGTTTCGGCGGGGGGCCAGCTCCTACGAGCAGTACTTC. Its translation is CASSYSFRRGASSYEQYF.

The V gene is TRBV4-3, the J gene TRBJ2-3; possibly TRBD1 or TRBD2 for D (5 bases each). The CDR3 runs 13 residues. Germline V gene data show CDR1 as LGHNA and CDR2 as YSLEER. The V gene lost 4 bases and the J gene lost 10 bases, with 15 bases spanning the gap. DNA of the CDR3: TGCGCCAGCAGCCTTGGGACGGGGAGAGCGCAGTATTTT. Protein: CASSLGTGRAQYF.

This clone was detected once. The rearrangement joins TRBV6-5 to TRBJ1-6, with a possible D match to TRBD1 (6 bases). Per germline, CDR1 MNHEY and CDR2 SVGAGI. The V gene lost 10 bases and the J gene lost 2 bases, with 15 bases spanning the gap. The CDR3 totals 15 residues. CDR3 in DNA: TGTGCCACCATCCTGGGGGCAGCCTATAATTCACCCCTCCACTTT. Translating it yields CATILGAAYNSPLHF.

DNA of the CDR3: TGTGCCTGGAACGAGGCCCAGGGGGGAGGCTACACCTTC. This translates into CAWNEAQGGGYTF. This sequence joins TRBV30 and TRBJ1-2; 7 nucleotides agree with TRBD1. Germline V CDR1 and CDR2: GTSNPN, SVGIG (reference sequence). With 4 bases clipped from V and 8 bases from J, the junction kept 10 bases outside the gene matches. The CDR3 has 13 amino acids.

The chain has TRBV12-3 or TRBV12-4 and TRBJ1-1, with D uncertain. The CDR3 extends over 13 amino acids. The V end was cut by 3 bases, the J end by 3 bases, with 8 bases between. CDR3 sequence reads: CASSFVGDTEAFF. CDR3 sequence (DNA): TGTGCCAGCAGTTTCGTCGGGGACACTGAAGCTTTCTTT.